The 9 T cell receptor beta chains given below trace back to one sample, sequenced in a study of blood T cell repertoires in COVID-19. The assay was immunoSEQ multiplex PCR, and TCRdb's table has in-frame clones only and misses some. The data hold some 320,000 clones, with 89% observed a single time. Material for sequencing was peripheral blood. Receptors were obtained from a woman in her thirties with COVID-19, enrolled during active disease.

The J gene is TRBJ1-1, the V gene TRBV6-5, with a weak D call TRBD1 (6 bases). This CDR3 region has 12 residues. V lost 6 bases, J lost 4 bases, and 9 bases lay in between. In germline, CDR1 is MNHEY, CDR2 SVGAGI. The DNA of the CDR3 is TGTGCCAGCAGAGGGGGACCCACTGAAGCTTTCTTT. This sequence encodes CASRGGPTEAFF.

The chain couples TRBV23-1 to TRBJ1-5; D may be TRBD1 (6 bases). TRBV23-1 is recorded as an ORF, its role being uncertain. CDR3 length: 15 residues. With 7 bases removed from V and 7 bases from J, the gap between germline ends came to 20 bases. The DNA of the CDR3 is TGCGCCAGCACTCATCATAGGGACAATAAGCAGCCCCAGCATTTT. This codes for CASTHHRDNKQPQHF.

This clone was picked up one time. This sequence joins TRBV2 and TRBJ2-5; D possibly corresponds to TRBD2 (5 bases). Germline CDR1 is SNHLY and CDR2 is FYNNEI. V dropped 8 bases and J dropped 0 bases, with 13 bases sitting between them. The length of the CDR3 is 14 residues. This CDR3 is CASESGLYQETQYF. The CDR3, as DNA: TGTGCCAGCGAAAGCGGCCTATACCAAGAGACCCAGTACTTC.

The CDR3, as DNA: TGTGCCAGTAGTCCCTCCGGGACAGAAGCTTTCTTT. Amino acids: CASSPSGTEAFF. This chain joins TRBV19 and TRBJ1-1, with D perhaps TRBD1 (6 bases). In germline, CDR1 is LNHDA, CDR2 SQIVND (reference sequence). Deletions cut 5 bases from V and 8 bases from J, with 12 bases between. The CDR3 covers 12 residues. The full variable domain, completed using reference TRBV19 and TRBJ1-1, is DGGITQSPKYLFRKEGQNVTLSCEQNLNHDAMYWYRQDPGQGLRLIYYSQIVNDFQKGDIAEGYSVSREKKESFPLTVTSAQKNPTAFYLCASSPSGTEAFFGQGTRLTVV.

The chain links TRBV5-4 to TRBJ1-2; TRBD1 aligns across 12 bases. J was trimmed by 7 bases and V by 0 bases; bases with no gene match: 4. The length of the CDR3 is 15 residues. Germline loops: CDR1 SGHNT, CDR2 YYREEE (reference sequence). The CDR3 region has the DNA TGTGCCAGCAGCTTGGGTAGGGACAGGGGGCTTGGCTACACCTTC. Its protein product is CASSLGRDRGLGYTF.

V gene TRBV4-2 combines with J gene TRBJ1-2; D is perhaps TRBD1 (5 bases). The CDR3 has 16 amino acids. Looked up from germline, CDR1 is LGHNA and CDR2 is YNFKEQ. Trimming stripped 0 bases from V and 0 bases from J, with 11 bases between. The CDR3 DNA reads TGTGCCAGCAGCCAAGATTGGGGGGGAGCTAACTATGGCTACACCTTC. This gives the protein CASSQDWGGANYGYTF.

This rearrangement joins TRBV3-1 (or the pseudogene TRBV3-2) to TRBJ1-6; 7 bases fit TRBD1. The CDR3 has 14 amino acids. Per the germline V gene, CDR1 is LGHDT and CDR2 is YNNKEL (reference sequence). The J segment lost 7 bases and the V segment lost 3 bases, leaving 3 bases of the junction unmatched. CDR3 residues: CASSQDRMNSPLHF. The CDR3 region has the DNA TGTGCCAGCAGCCAGGACAGGATGAATTCACCCCTCCACTTT.

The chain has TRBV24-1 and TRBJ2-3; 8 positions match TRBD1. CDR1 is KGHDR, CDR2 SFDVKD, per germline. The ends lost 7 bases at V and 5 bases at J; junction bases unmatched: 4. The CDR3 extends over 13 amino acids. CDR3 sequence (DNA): TGTGCCACCAGGGCAGGGGGCAGAGATACGCAGTATTTT. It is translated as CATRAGGRDTQYF.

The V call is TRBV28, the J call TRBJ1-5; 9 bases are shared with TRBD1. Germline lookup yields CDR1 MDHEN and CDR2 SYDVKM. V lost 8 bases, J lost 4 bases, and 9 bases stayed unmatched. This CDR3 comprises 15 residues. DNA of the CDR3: TGTGCCAGCGGGTTCCGACAGGGGGAGAATCAGCCCCAGCATTTT. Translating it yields CASGFRQGENQPQHF.